The sequence of this T cell receptor (beta chain) was determined in a study of OX40 agonist ivuxolimab in advanced cancers. Study-level information: The patients' treatment was ivuxolimab, an agonistic anti-OX40 (CD134) antibody. A male proportion of just over 80% was recorded, with mean age about 54 years and range about 20 to 90.

Study-level findings and limits: At doses 0.1 to 3.0 mg/kg, CD4+ and CD8+ clones expanded.

V dropped 2 bases and J dropped 5 bases, with 15 bases sitting between them. The CDR3 is 15 amino acids. The germline V gene has CDR1 SNHLY and CDR2 FYNNEI. As concerns this clone: What it recognizes is unknown.

Method: immunoSEQ multiplex PCR; TCRdb's copy keeps in-frame clones and lacks some. This sample yields about 150,000 clones, of which about 93% are seen a single time; approximately 1% belongs to the top ten. People who had autoimmune disease history or systemic immunosuppression were excluded. The source was CD4+ or CD8+ T cells sorted from blood, collected in a trial of the OX40 agonist ivuxolimab. This receptor was obtained from an adult with an advanced solid tumor such as melanoma, head and neck, liver or kidney cancer. The J gene is TRBJ1-2, the V gene TRBV2; D is unclear. Written as DNA, the CDR3 is TGTGCCAGCAGTGAAATCCTCAGAGAACTATATGGCTACACCTTC. Encoded protein: CASSEILRELYGYTF.